The 27 T cell receptor beta chains listed next were all sequenced from one sample in a study of blood T cell repertoires in COVID-19. Sequencing used immunoSEQ multiplex PCR; TCRdb keeps in-frame clones, though not all of them. The sample has under 400,000 clones, around 87% seen once; the top ten hold around 2%. Sequencing input: PBMCs or T cells enriched from blood (not recorded which). The receptor source for this set is a man aged 40-49 years in a cohort exposed to, infected with or recovered from COVID-19 (not recorded which).

This sequence joins TRBV7-9 and TRBJ1-2, with 8 bases that match TRBD1. The junction had 10 bases not matched to a gene; V was cut back by 5 bases and J by 2 bases. Germline CDR1 and CDR2: SEHNR and FQNEAQ (reference sequence). The CDR3 has 16 amino acids. This CDR3 reads CASSRPPGQGNYGYTF. For the CDR3, the DNA is TGTGCCAGCAGCCGACCCCCCGGACAGGGCAACTATGGCTACACCTTC.

The genes are TRBV3-1 (or the pseudogene TRBV3-2) and TRBJ1-5; 7 nucleotides line up with TRBD1. Germline-derived CDR1 and CDR2 are LGHDT and YNNKEL (reference sequence). The CDR3 is 17 amino acids. V lost 5 bases and J lost 2; bases outside the gene matches: 12. For the CDR3, the DNA is TGTGCCAGCAGCGCACAGGGGCTCGGGGGACGCAATCAGCCCCAGCATTTT. Its protein is CASSAQGLGGRNQPQHF.

The chain combines TRBV19 with TRBJ1-6; 7 positions match TRBD1. There are 15 residues in the CDR3. CDR1 is LNHDA and CDR2 is SQIVND in the germline V gene (reference sequence). Germline trimming cut 3 bases from V and 8 bases from J; bases unmatched to any gene: 7. The CDR3 spells CASSITQGSDSPLHF. The CDR3 DNA sequence: TGTGCCAGTAGTATTACACAGGGGTCCGATTCACCCCTCCACTTT.

The rearrangement uses TRBV3-1 (or the pseudogene TRBV3-2) and TRBJ2-5, with TRBD2 identical over 9 bases. Per germline, CDR1 LGHDT and CDR2 YNNKEL (reference sequence). Trimming at V came to 6 bases and at J to 2 bases, leaving 10 bases not matched to a gene. The length of the CDR3 is 16 residues. The CDR3 sequence: CASRPPGTSSQETQYF. CDR3 bases: TGTGCCAGCAGACCCCCAGGGACTAGCAGTCAAGAGACCCAGTACTTC.

The rearrangement uses TRBV24-1 and TRBJ1-1; 10 positions match TRBD1. With 2 bases clipped from V and 4 bases from J, the junction kept 3 bases outside the gene matches. This CDR3 has 15 amino acids. The germline CDR1 and CDR2 sequences are KGHDR and SFDVKD. The CDR3 region has the DNA TGTGCCACCAGTGATTCGGGACAGGGGTTCACTGAAGCTTTCTTT. This gives the protein CATSDSGQGFTEAFF.

The genes are TRBV30 and TRBJ1-6, with D possibly being TRBD1 (5 bases). The germline V and J ends were trimmed by 1 base and 3 bases, with 10 bases remaining between them. This CDR3 has 15 residues. Germline CDR1 GTSNPN, CDR2 SVGIG (reference sequence). In DNA, the CDR3 is TGTGCCTGGAGTGGCAGGGCGTTCTATAATTCACCCCTCCACTTT. Translation: CAWSGRAFYNSPLHF.

The chain joins TRBV7-9 to TRBJ1-2; TRBD1 agrees at 9 bases. This CDR3 has 14 amino acids. Germline CDR1 SEHNR, CDR2 FQNEAQ (reference sequence). The V segment lost 4 bases and the J segment 8 bases; nucleotides outside the gene matches: 8. CDR3 bases: TGTGCCAGCAGCTCCCGGGACAGGGAGGAAGGCTACACCTTC. Its protein product is CASSSRDREEGYTF.

V and J are TRBV30 and TRBJ1-6; 7 bases are shared with TRBD1. With V trimmed by 2 bases and J by 10 bases, 5 bases remained unmatched. The CDR3 extends over 13 amino acids. Germline V gives CDR1 GTSNPN, CDR2 SVGIG (reference sequence). In DNA, the CDR3 is TGTGCCTGGAGTTCGTCAGGGGGATCACCCCTCCACTTT. This translates into CAWSSSGGSPLHF.

The chain uses TRBV11-2 and TRBJ2-5; weak D call: TRBD1 (6 bases). There are 15 residues in the CDR3. The germline V and J ends were trimmed by 4 bases and 4 bases, with 16 bases remaining between them. Germline values: CDR1 SGHAT, CDR2 FQNNGV. The CDR3 DNA reads TGTGCCAGCAGCTGGACAGCCTCAGGGGCAGAGACCCAGTACTTC. This gives the protein CASSWTASGAETQYF.

This chain joins TRBV5-6 and TRBJ1-3; TRBD1 is a possible D gene (5 bases). Germline assignment: CDR1 SGHDT and CDR2 YYEEEE. Trimming took 2 bases from V and 0 from J, leaving 9 bases between them. CDR3 length: 15 amino acids. The CDR3 loop is CASSFSRASGNTIYF. In nucleotides, the CDR3 is TGTGCCAGCAGCTTTTCCAGGGCCTCTGGAAACACCATATATTTT.

V gene TRBV30 combines with J gene TRBJ2-3; 11 nucleotides agree with TRBD2. This CDR3 is 15 amino acids long. Trimming cost V 5 bases and J 2 bases; bases outside gene matches: 6. Germline CDR1 and CDR2: GTSNPN and SVGIG (reference sequence). The CDR3 nucleotides are TGTGCCTGGGCGGGACTAGCGGAATTCACAGATACGCAGTATTTT. It codes for CAWAGLAEFTDTQYF.

CDR3: CSAGLNQPQHF. CDR3 nucleotide sequence: TGCAGTGCTGGACTAAATCAGCCCCAGCATTTT. The chain combines TRBV20-1 with TRBJ1-5; D is undetermined. The V end lost 5 bases, the J end lost 4 bases, and 6 bases lay between the germline ends. The germline gives CDR1 DFQATT, CDR2 SNEGSKA (reference sequence). The CDR3 runs to 11 residues.

This clone has only a few counts. The chain carries TRBV6-5 and TRBJ2-7, with a possible D match to TRBD1 (6 bases). This CDR3 region has 15 residues. Germline loops: CDR1 MNHEY, CDR2 SVGAGI. V was clipped by 5 bases and J by 4 bases, with 18 bases between them. As DNA, the CDR3 is TGTGCCAGCAGTAAGACCGACAGGCGTACTTACGAGCAGTACTTC. Encoded protein: CASSKTDRRTYEQYF.

The chain uses TRBV5-1 and TRBJ1-6, with 7 bases aligning to TRBD1. This CDR3 contains 19 residues. Trimming at V came to 4 bases and at J to 8 bases, leaving 21 bases not matched to a gene. The germline V gene encodes CDR1 SGHRS and CDR2 YFSETQ. CDR3 nucleotide sequence: TGCGCCAGCAGCCTAGGACAGGCGTACCAGGGCAGGGCTTATTCACCCCTCCACTTT. Protein product: CASSLGQAYQGRAYSPLHF.

The chain is built from TRBV5-6 and TRBJ2-6; TRBD2 aligns across 8 bases. Germline-derived CDR1 and CDR2 are SGHDT and YYEEEE. V was pared by 3 bases and J by 2 bases, with 4 bases of the junction left unmatched. CDR3 length: 16 residues. The CDR3 DNA reads TGTGCCAGCAGCTCCCCGGGACTAGCTGGGGCCAACGTCCTGACTTTC. Protein product: CASSSPGLAGANVLTF.

This rearrangement joins TRBV11-2 to TRBJ2-7, with 8 positions matching TRBD2. With V trimmed by 5 bases and J by 3 bases, 6 bases remained unmatched. CDR1 and CDR2 from the germline V gene are SGHAT and FQNNGV. There are 14 residues in the CDR3. The CDR3: CASSTGTRVYEQYF. In DNA form, the CDR3 reads TGTGCCAGCAGCACCGGGACTAGGGTCTACGAGCAGTACTTC.

This clone occurred once. The V and J genes are TRBV25-1 and TRBJ2-5; D gene uncertain. The CDR3 extends over 12 amino acids. Germline CDR1 is MGHDK and CDR2 is SYGVNS. Trimming left V 4 bases short and J 4 bases short, with 7 bases between. The CDR3 bases are TGTGCCAGCAGTGGTCAGATAGAGACCCAGTACTTC. It yields the protein CASSGQIETQYF. Together with reference TRBV25-1 and TRBJ2-5, the CDR3 gives the full variable domain: EADIYQTPRYLVIGTGKKITLECSQTMGHDKMYWYQQDPGMELHLIHYSYGVNSTEKGDLSSESTVSRIRTEHFPLTLESARPSHTSQYLCASSGQIETQYFGPGTRLLVL.

The rearrangement uses TRBV14 and TRBJ1-1; D uncertain. CDR1 SGHDN and CDR2 FVKESK come from the germline V gene. Trimming removed 6 bases at V and 2 bases at J, with 7 bases between. The CDR3 is 12 residues long. CDR3 residues: CASSHKNTEAFF. As DNA, the CDR3 is TGTGCCAGCAGTCACAAAAACACTGAAGCTTTCTTT. Variable domain in full (rest from reference TRBV14 and TRBJ1-1): EAGVTQFPSHSVIEKGQTVTLRCDPISGHDNLYWYRRVMGKEIKFLLHFVKESKQDESGMPNNRFLAERTGGTYSTLKVQPAELEDSGVYFCASSHKNTEAFFGQGTRLTVV.

The chain couples TRBV3-1 (or the pseudogene TRBV3-2) to TRBJ1-5, with a tentative D call TRBD1 (5 bases). The germline gives CDR1 LGHDT, CDR2 YNNKEL (reference sequence). With 1 base removed from V and 0 bases from J, the gap between germline ends came to 10 bases. The CDR3 has 16 residues. The CDR3 protein is CASSQGGGYSNQPQHF. CDR3 DNA sequence: TGTGCCAGCAGCCAAGGGGGGGGATATAGCAATCAGCCCCAGCATTTT.

The chain is built from TRBV2 and TRBJ2-1; TRBD2 matches 9 bases. J lost 7 bases, V lost 6 bases, and 10 bases had no gene match. CDR3 length: 15 residues. The V gene's germline CDR1 is SNHLY and CDR2 FYNNEI. CDR3 amino acids: CASSSLTSGSNEQFF. CDR3 DNA sequence: TGTGCCAGCAGCAGCCTGACTAGCGGAAGTAATGAGCAGTTCTTC.

The chain combines TRBV6-2 or TRBV6-3 with TRBJ2-3; 7 nucleotides align to TRBD2. V dropped 2 bases and J dropped 1; count of bases not matched to a gene: 3. Germline V gene data show CDR1 as MNHEY and CDR2 as SVGEGT. CDR3 length: 15 residues. The CDR3 here is CASSYGGLGTDTQYF. CDR3 bases: TGTGCCAGCAGTTACGGAGGACTAGGCACAGATACGCAGTATTTT.

The chain joins TRBV5-1 to TRBJ2-3; possibly TRBD2 for D (5 bases). Germline loops: CDR1 SGHRS, CDR2 YFSETQ. V shed 0 bases and J shed 4 bases, with 15 bases lying between them. The CDR3 is 16 residues long. CDR3 DNA: TGCGCCAGCAGCTTGGCCGGAGAAAATAGCGCAGATACGCAGTATTTT. This encodes CASSLAGENSADTQYF.

The rearrangement joins TRBV15 to TRBJ1-5; D remains ambiguous. Germline assignment: CDR1 LNHNV and CDR2 YYDKDF (reference sequence). The CDR3 length is 15 residues. Between the trimmed V and J ends, which lost 1 base and 0 bases, there was a span of 7 bases. The CDR3 DNA reads TGTGCCACCAGCAGAGTGGGAGATAGCAATCAGCCCCAGCATTTT. Translation: CATSRVGDSNQPQHF.

The genes are TRBV3-1 (or the pseudogene TRBV3-2) and TRBJ2-1; D is perhaps TRBD2 (6 bases). CDR1 is LGHDT, CDR2 YNNKEL, per germline (reference sequence). Trimming left V 4 bases short and J 5 bases short, with 18 bases between. This CDR3 is 16 amino acids long. The CDR3 sequence is CASSRGTSQLNNEQFF. Written as DNA, the CDR3 is TGTGCCAGCAGCCGCGGGACTTCCCAACTTAACAATGAGCAGTTCTTC.

The CDR3 DNA follows: TGTGCCAGCAGCAGGGGGCTTGACTATGGCTACACCTTC. Translated, it gives CASSRGLDYGYTF. The chain recombines TRBV6-2 or TRBV6-3 with TRBJ1-2; TRBD1 agrees at 8 bases. The CDR3 is made up of 13 amino acids. Germline trimming cut 6 bases from V and 3 bases from J; bases unmatched to any gene: 3. Germline CDR1 MNHEY, CDR2 SVGEGT.

The genes are TRBV27 and TRBJ2-4, with a tentative D call TRBD1 (6 bases). In germline, CDR1 is MNHEY, CDR2 SMNVEV (reference sequence). The V end lost 6 bases, the J end lost 5 bases, and 8 bases lay between the germline ends. The CDR3 is 12 amino acids. CDR3 bases: TGTGCCAGCAGGGACAGCCAAAACATTCAGTACTTC. This encodes CASRDSQNIQYF.

The chain uses TRBV2 and TRBJ2-7, with 7 bases that match TRBD2. The CDR3 has 14 residues. V lost 6 bases and J lost 3; bases outside the gene matches: 8. From germline, CDR1 is SNHLY and CDR2 FYNNEI. CDR3 loop: CASSDGTNNYEQYF. The DNA of the CDR3 is TGTGCCAGCAGCGACGGGACTAACAACTACGAGCAGTACTTC.